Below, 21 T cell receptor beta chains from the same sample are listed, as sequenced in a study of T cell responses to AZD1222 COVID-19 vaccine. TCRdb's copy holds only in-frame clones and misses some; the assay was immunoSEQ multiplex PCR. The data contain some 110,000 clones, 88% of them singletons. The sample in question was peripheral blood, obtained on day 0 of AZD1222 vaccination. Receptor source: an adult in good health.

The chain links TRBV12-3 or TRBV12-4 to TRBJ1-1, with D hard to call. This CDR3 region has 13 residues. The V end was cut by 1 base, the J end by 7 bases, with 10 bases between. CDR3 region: CASSLGGLSEAFF. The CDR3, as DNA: TGTGCCAGCAGTTTAGGAGGACTAAGTGAAGCTTTCTTT.

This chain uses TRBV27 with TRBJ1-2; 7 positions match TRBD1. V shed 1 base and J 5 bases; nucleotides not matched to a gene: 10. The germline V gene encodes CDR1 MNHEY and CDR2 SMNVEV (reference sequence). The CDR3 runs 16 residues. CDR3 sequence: CASSLFPDRARYGYTF. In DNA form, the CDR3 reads TGTGCCAGCAGTTTATTTCCCGACAGGGCTCGGTATGGCTACACCTTC.

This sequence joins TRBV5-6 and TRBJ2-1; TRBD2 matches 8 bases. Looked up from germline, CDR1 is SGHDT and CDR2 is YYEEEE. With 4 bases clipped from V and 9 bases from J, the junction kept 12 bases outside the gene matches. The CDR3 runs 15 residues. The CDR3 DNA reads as TGTGCCAGCAGCGAGAGCGGGGGCCCCGAGGGTGAGCAGTTCTTC. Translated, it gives CASSESGGPEGEQFF.

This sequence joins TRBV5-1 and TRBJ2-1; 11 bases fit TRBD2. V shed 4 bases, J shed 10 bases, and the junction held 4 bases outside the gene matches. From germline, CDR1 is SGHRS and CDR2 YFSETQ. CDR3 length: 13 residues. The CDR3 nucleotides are TGCGCCAGCAGCCCACGGACTAGCGGGGAGCAGTTCTTC. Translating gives CASSPRTSGEQFF. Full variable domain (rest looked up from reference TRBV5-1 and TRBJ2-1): KAGVTQTPRYLIKTRGQQVTLSCSPISGHRSVSWYQQTPGQGLQFLFEYFSETQRNKGNFPGRFSGRQFSNSRSEMNVSTLELGDSALYLCASSPRTSGEQFFGPGTRLTVL.

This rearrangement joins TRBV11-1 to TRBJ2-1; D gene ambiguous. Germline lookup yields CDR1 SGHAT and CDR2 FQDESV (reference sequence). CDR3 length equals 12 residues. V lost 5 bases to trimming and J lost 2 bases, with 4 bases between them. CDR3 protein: CASSPAYNEQFF. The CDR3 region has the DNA TGTGCCAGCAGCCCAGCCTACAATGAGCAGTTCTTC.

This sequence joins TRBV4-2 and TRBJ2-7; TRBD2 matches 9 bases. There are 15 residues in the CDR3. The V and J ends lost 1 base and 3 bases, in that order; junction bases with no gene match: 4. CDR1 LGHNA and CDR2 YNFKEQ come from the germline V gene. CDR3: CASSQATSGRYEQYF. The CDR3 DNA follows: TGTGCCAGCAGCCAAGCGACTAGCGGCCGCTACGAGCAGTACTTC.

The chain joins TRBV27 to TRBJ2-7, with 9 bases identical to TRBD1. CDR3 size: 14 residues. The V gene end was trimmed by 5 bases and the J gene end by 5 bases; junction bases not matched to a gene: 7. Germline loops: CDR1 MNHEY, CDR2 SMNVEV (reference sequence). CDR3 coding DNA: TGTGCCAGCAGTCTCCGGGACAGGGTCCACGAGCAGTACTTC. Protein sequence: CASSLRDRVHEQYF.

CDR3 sequence (DNA): TGTGCCAGCAGCAACGAATTCTGGACGAGGGGGATGGACGGGGAGCTGTTTTTT. It yields the protein CASSNEFWTRGMDGELFF. This chain links TRBV21-1 with TRBJ2-2; the D call of TRBD1 is as the table states it, not checked on the DNA. TRBV21-1 is a listed pseudogene. This CDR3 spans 18 amino acids.

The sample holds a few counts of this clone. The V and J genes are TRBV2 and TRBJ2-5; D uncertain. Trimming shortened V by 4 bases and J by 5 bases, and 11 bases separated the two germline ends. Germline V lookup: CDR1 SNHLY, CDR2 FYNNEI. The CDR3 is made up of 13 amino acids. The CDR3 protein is CASSGFHPETQYF. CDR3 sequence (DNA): TGTGCCAGCAGTGGCTTCCACCCCGAGACCCAGTACTTC.

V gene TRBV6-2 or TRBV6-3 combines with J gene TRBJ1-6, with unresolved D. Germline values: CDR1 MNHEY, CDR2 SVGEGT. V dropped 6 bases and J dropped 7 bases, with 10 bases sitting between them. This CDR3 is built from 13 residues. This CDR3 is CASSPFLNSPLHF. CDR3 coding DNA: TGTGCCAGCAGCCCCTTTTTGAATTCACCCCTCCACTTT.

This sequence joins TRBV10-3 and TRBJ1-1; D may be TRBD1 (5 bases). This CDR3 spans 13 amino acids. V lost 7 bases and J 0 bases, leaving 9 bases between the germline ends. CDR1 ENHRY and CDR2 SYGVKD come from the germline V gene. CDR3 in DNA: TGTGCCATCACCCCCAGGGTGAACACTGAAGCTTTCTTT. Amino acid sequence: CAITPRVNTEAFF.

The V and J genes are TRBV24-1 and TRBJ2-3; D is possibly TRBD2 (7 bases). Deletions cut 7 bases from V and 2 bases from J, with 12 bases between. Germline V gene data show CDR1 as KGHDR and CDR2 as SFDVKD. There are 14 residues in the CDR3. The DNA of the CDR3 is TGTGCCACCAGACGTGGGGGGGCCACAGATACGCAGTATTTT. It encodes CATRRGGATDTQYF.

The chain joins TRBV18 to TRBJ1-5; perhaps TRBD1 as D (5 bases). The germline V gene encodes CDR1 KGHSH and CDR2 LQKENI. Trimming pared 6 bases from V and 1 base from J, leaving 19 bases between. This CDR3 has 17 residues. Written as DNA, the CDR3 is TGTGCCAGCTCCCCCGTCTCGACAGTTAGGAGCAATCAGCCCCAGCATTTT. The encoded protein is CASSPVSTVRSNQPQHF.

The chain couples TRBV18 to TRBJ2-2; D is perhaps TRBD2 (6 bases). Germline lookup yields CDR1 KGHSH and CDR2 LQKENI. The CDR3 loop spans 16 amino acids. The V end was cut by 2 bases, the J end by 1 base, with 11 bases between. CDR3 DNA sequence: TGTGCCAGCTCACCATGGGCGGGGAGGAACACCGGGGAGCTGTTTTTT. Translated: CASSPWAGRNTGELFF.

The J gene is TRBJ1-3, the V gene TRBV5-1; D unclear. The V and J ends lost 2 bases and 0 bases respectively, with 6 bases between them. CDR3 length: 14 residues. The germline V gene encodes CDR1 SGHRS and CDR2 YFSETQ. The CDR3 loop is CASSFGISGNTIYF. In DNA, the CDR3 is TGCGCCAGCAGCTTTGGGATCTCTGGAAACACCATATATTTT. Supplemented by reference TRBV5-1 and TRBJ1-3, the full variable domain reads KAGVTQTPRYLIKTRGQQVTLSCSPISGHRSVSWYQQTPGQGLQFLFEYFSETQRNKGNFPGRFSGRQFSNSRSEMNVSTLELGDSALYLCASSFGISGNTIYFGEGSWLTVV.

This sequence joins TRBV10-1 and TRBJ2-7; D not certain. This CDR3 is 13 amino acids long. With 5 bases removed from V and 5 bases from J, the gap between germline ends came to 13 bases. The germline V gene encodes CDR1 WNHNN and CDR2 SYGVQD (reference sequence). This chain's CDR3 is CASSSRAIDEQYF. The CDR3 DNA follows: TGCGCCAGCAGTTCAAGGGCGATCGACGAGCAGTACTTC.

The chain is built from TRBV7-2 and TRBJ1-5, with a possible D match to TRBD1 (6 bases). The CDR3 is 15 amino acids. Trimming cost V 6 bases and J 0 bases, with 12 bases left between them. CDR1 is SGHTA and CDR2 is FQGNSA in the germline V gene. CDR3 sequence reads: CASRGGTYSNQPQHF. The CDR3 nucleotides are TGTGCCAGCAGAGGGGGGACCTATAGCAATCAGCCCCAGCATTTT.

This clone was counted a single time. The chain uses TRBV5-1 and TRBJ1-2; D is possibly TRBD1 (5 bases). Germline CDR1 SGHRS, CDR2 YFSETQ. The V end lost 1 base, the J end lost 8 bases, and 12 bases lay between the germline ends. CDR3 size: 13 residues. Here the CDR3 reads CASSLNAGEGYTF. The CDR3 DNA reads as TGCGCCAGCAGCTTGAACGCGGGGGAAGGCTACACCTTC.

CDR3 bases: TGTGCCAGCAGTTACAGTCTAGGGACCACAGATACGCAGTATTTT. Translating it yields CASSYSLGTTDTQYF. V and J are TRBV6-2 or TRBV6-3 and TRBJ2-3; D may correspond to TRBD1 or TRBD2 (5 bases each). The CDR3 covers 15 residues. Per the germline V gene, CDR1 is MNHEY and CDR2 is SVGEGT. V dropped 2 bases and J dropped 2 bases, with 11 bases sitting between them.

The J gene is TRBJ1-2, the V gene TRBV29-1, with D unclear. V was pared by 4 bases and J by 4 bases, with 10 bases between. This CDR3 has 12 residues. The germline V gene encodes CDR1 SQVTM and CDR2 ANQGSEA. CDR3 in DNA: TGCAGCGTTGCCCGAACCACCTATGGCTACACCTTC. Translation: CSVARTTYGYTF.

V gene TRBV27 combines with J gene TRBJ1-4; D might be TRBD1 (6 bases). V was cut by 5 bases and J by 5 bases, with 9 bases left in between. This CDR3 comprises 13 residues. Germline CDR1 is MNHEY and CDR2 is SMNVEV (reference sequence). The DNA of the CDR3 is TGTGCCAGCAGTCGGCAGGGGAATGAAAAACTGTTTTTT. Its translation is CASSRQGNEKLFF. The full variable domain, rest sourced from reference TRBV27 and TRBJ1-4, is EAQVTQNPRYLITVTGKKLTVTCSQNMNHEYMSWYRQDPGLGLRQIYYSMNVEVTDKGDVPEGYKVSRKEKRNFPLILESPSPNQTSLYFCASSRQGNEKLFFGSGTQLSVL.